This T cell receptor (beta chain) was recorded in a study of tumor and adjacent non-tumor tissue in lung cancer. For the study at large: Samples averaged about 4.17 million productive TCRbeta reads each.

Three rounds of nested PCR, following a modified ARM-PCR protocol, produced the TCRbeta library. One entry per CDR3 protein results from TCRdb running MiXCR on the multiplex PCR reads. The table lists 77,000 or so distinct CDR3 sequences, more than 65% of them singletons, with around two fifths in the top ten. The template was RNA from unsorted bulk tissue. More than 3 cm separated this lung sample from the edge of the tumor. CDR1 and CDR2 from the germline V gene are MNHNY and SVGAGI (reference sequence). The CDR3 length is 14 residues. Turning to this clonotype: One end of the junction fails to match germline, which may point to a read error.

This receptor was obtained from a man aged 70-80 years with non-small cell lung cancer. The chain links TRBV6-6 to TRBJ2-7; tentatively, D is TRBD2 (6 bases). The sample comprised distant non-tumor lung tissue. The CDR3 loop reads CASSIPGLNYEQYF. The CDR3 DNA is TGTGCCAGCAGTATCCCGGGACTCAACTACGAGCAGTACTTT.